This record covers a single T cell receptor (beta chain). Its antigen is currently unknown. This specimen comes from a study of T cell responses to AZD1222 COVID-19 vaccine. Notes on the study in general: Clonal diversity may have been underestimated in mostly white British donors. An increase in Spike-specific TCR breadth and depth was observed after two AZD1222 doses.

Trimming stripped 4 bases from V and 0 bases from J, with 13 bases between. Per germline, CDR1 LNHNV and CDR2 YYDKDF (reference sequence). This CDR3 has 16 residues. TCRdb's table, derived via immunoSEQ multiplex PCR, lists solely in-frame clones and lacks some. The sample has 130,000 to 150,000 clones, 90% to 95% seen once. Sample: peripheral blood, taken after recovery from COVID-19. The sequence came from an adult who had recovered from COVID-19. The chain links TRBV15 to TRBJ1-3, with unresolved D. CDR3 nucleotides: TGTGCCACCAGCACCAGCCCCGGGAGCTCTGGAAACACCATATATTTT. Its protein product is CATSTSPGSSGNTIYF.